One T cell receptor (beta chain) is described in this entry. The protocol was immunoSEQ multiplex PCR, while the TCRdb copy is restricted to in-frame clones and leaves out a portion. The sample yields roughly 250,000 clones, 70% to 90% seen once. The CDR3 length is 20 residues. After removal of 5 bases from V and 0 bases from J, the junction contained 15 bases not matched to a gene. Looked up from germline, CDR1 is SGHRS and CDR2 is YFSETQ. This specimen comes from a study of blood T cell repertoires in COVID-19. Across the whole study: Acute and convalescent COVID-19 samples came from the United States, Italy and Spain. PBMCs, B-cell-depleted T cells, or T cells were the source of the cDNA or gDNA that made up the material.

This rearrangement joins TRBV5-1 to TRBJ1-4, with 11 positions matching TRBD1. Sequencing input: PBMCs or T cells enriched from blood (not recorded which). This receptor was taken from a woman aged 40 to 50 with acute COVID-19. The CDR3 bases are TGCGCCAGCAGAGATATTGGAAGGACAGGGGGCAGGGCAACTAATGAAAAACTGTTTTTT. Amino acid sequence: CASRDIGRTGGRATNEKLFF.